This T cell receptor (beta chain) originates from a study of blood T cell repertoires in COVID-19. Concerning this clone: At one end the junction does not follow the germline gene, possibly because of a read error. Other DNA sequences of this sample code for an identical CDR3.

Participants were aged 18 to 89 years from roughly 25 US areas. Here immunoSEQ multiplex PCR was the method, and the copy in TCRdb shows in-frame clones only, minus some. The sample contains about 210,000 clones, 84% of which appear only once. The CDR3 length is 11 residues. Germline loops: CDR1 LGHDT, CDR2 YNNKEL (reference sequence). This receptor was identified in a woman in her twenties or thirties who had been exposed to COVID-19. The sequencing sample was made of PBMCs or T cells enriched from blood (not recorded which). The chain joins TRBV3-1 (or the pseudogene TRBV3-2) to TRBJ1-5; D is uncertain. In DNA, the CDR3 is TGCGCCAGCAGCCAAGAGGAGGCCCAGCATTTT. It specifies CASSQEEAQHF.